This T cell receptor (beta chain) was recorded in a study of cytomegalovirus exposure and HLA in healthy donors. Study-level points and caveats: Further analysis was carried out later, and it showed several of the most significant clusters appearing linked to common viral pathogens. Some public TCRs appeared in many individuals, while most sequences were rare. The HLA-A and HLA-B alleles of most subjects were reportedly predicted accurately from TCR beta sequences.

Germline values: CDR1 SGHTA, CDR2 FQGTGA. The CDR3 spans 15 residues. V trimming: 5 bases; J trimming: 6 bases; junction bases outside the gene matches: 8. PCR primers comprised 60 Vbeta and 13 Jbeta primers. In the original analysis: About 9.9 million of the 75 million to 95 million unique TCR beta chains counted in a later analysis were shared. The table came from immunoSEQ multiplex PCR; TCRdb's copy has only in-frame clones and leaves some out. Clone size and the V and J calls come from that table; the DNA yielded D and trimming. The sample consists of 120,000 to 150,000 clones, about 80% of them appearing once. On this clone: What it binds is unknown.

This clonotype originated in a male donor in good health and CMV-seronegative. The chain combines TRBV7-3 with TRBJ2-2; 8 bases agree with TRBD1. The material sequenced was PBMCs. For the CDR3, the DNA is TGTGCCAGCAGCGTCGGACAGGGATTATCCGGGGAGCTGTTTTTT. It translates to CASSVGQGLSGELFF.